The 26 T cell receptor beta chains below were found in one sample sequenced in a study of blood T cell repertoires in COVID-19. Sequencing was performed with immunoSEQ multiplex PCR; in TCRdb, only in-frame clones are kept and a portion is missing. The sample holds some 190,000 clones, approximately 80% seen once. Material for sequencing was peripheral blood. Source of these receptors: an elderly woman with COVID-19, enrolled during active disease.

The J gene is TRBJ2-3, the V gene TRBV3-1 (or the pseudogene TRBV3-2), with 8 bases aligning to TRBD2. CDR3 length equals 14 residues. Looked up from germline, CDR1 is LGHDT and CDR2 is YNNKEL (reference sequence). The junction had 1 base not matched to a gene; V was cut back by 3 bases and J by 2 bases. DNA of the CDR3: TGTGCCAGCAGCCATAGCGGGGTCACAGATACGCAGTATTTT. It encodes CASSHSGVTDTQYF.

V is TRBV5-1 and J is TRBJ2-1, with 8 bases that match TRBD1. Looked up from germline, CDR1 is SGHRS and CDR2 is YFSETQ. V lost 4 bases and J lost 7; bases outside the gene matches: 7. CDR3 length equals 14 residues. CDR3 sequence (DNA): TGCGCCAGCAGCCCGCAGGGGGCGGGGAATGAGCAGTTCTTC. Protein product: CASSPQGAGNEQFF.

V gene TRBV5-1 combines with J gene TRBJ1-1; D possibly corresponds to TRBD1 (5 bases). Per germline, CDR1 SGHRS and CDR2 YFSETQ. The CDR3 contains 15 residues. Deletions cut 7 bases from V and 1 base from J, with 17 bases between. The CDR3 region has the DNA TGCGCCAGCGCCTGGGGGGTCAGTCAGAACACTGAAGCTTTCTTT. Translating it yields CASAWGVSQNTEAFF.

This clone was seen just once. The gene calls are TRBV5-1 and TRBJ2-5, with 9 bases identical to TRBD2. V dropped 7 bases and J dropped 4; count of bases not matched to a gene: 5. The CDR3 consists of 13 residues. CDR1 is SGHRS and CDR2 is YFSETQ in the germline V gene. This CDR3 is CASSGTSRETQYF. In nucleotides, the CDR3 is TGCGCCAGCTCCGGGACTAGCCGAGAGACCCAGTACTTC. The entire variable domain, with the rest obtained from reference TRBV5-1 and TRBJ2-5, is as follows: KAGVTQTPRYLIKTRGQQVTLSCSPISGHRSVSWYQQTPGQGLQFLFEYFSETQRNKGNFPGRFSGRQFSNSRSEMNVSTLELGDSALYLCASSGTSRETQYFGPGTRLLVL.

This clone was counted a single time. V usage is TRBV19 and J usage is TRBJ2-2, with D unresolved. The germline CDR1 and CDR2 sequences are LNHDA and SQIVND (reference sequence). The germline V and J ends were trimmed by 3 bases and 3 bases, with 11 bases remaining between them. The CDR3 totals 15 residues. CDR3 bases: TGTGCCAGTAGTATCGGCGGCTACGACACCGGGGAGCTGTTTTTT. Translating gives CASSIGGYDTGELFF.

The V call is TRBV6-1, the J call TRBJ2-7; D uncertain. Germline CDR1 reads MNHNS; CDR2 reads SASEGT. With 0 bases removed from V and 10 bases from J, the gap between germline ends came to 13 bases. CDR3 length equals 13 residues. The CDR3 spells CASSEAPHGSQYF. The CDR3 DNA reads as TGTGCCAGCAGTGAAGCCCCTCATGGCAGTCAGTACTTC.

This clone has only one observation. The chain uses TRBV14 and TRBJ2-6; D not resolved. Between the trimmed V and J ends, which lost 4 bases and 2 bases, there was a span of 12 bases. Germline V gene data show CDR1 as SGHDN and CDR2 as FVKESK. The CDR3 length is 16 residues. CDR3 bases: TGTGCCAGCAGCCCTTTAGGCGGAACTGGGGCCAACGTCCTGACTTTC. This translates into CASSPLGGTGANVLTF.

This chain joins TRBV6-6 and TRBJ1-2; 9 nucleotides align to TRBD1. V gave up 2 bases and J gave up 6 bases; unmatched junction bases: 7. The CDR3 is 15 amino acids. The V gene's germline CDR1 is MNHNY and CDR2 SVGAGI (reference sequence). The CDR3 region has the DNA TGTGCCAGCAGTTACGTGGGACAGGGCCGACATGGCTACACCTTC. It yields the protein CASSYVGQGRHGYTF.

V is TRBV7-2 and J is TRBJ1-5; weak D call: TRBD1 (5 bases). Trimming pared 4 bases from V and 5 bases from J, leaving 15 bases between. The length of the CDR3 is 15 residues. Germline V gene lookup returns CDR1 SGHTA and CDR2 FQGNSA. CDR3 DNA: TGTGCCAGCAGCTCAAGCACGGGACTTTATCAGCCCCAGCATTTT. Protein: CASSSSTGLYQPQHF.

V and J are TRBV5-8 and TRBJ1-2; D not certain. The CDR3 sequence is 15 residues long. The V gene's germline CDR1 is SGHTS and CDR2 YDEGEE. The germline V and J ends were trimmed by 6 bases and 2 bases, with 17 bases remaining between them. CDR3 amino acids: CASNPRTSGNYGYTF. The CDR3, as DNA: TGTGCCAGCAACCCACGAACCTCGGGGAACTATGGCTACACCTTC.

The V gene is TRBV9, the J gene TRBJ2-1, with D hard to call. Trimming stripped 0 bases from V and 6 bases from J, with 10 bases between. CDR3 length: 14 amino acids. Germline V gene sequence: CDR1 SGDLS, CDR2 YYNGEE. The CDR3 is CASSVGGVSNEQFF. The DNA for the CDR3 is TGTGCCAGCAGCGTAGGCGGCGTAAGCAATGAGCAGTTCTTC.

The chain links TRBV10-3 to TRBJ1-4; 10 nucleotides match TRBD1. Germline V gene data show CDR1 as ENHRY and CDR2 as SYGVKD. Trimming removed 10 bases from V and 7 bases from J; junction bases left unmatched: 9. This CDR3 has 14 residues. CDR3 nucleotide sequence: TGTGCCACAAAGGACAGGGGGTTGGGTGAAAAACTGTTTTTT. Protein: CATKDRGLGEKLFF.

The chain combines TRBV27 with TRBJ2-5; D is ambiguous. V dropped 3 bases and J dropped 2 bases, with 7 bases sitting between them. Per germline, CDR1 MNHEY and CDR2 SMNVEV (reference sequence). The CDR3 totals 13 residues. CDR3 in amino acids: CASSFRFQETQYF. The CDR3 DNA follows: TGTGCCAGCAGTTTCAGGTTTCAAGAGACCCAGTACTTC.

This clone was recorded a few times. This sequence joins TRBV7-3 and TRBJ1-2; possibly TRBD1 for D (6 bases). In germline, CDR1 is SGHTA, CDR2 FQGTGA. This CDR3 contains 13 residues. V was trimmed by 5 bases and J by 8 bases, leaving 15 bases between them. CDR3 bases: TGTGCCAGCAGCCCACAGGGCCTCGGGGGCTACACCTTC. Amino acid sequence: CASSPQGLGGYTF.

The V and J genes are TRBV5-1 and TRBJ2-5; no firm D call. With 5 bases removed from V and 5 bases from J, the gap between germline ends came to 13 bases. Looked up from germline, CDR1 is SGHRS and CDR2 is YFSETQ. CDR3 length: 13 amino acids. CDR3 bases: TGCGCCAGCAGTGAGGTACCAATGGAGACCCAGTACTTC. The encoded protein is CASSEVPMETQYF. The full variable domain, rest sourced from reference TRBV5-1 and TRBJ2-5, is KAGVTQTPRYLIKTRGQQVTLSCSPISGHRSVSWYQQTPGQGLQFLFEYFSETQRNKGNFPGRFSGRQFSNSRSEMNVSTLELGDSALYLCASSEVPMETQYFGPGTRLLVL.

With respect to this clone: Sequence at one end of the junction differs from germline and may be a read error. V is TRBV7-7 and J is TRBJ2-5; the D gene is possibly TRBD1 (6 bases). Germline assignment: CDR1 SSHAT and CDR2 FNYEAQ (reference sequence). There are 14 residues in the CDR3. CDR3 residues: CASSRGRAGETQYF. The DNA of the CDR3 is TGTGCTAGCAGCAGGGGTAGGGCTGGAGAGACCCAGTACTTC.

CDR3 in DNA: TGCGCCAGCAGTCAAGGGGCAGGACCGAACACTGAAGCTTTCTTT. Protein sequence: CASSQGAGPNTEAFF. The rearrangement joins TRBV23-1 to TRBJ1-1; perhaps TRBD1 as D (5 bases). TRBV23-1 is known as an ORF, though its function is uncertain. V dropped 2 bases and J dropped 1 base, with 11 bases sitting between them. The CDR3 is made up of 15 amino acids.

The chain has TRBV5-6 and TRBJ1-5; 7 nucleotides match TRBD1. The CDR3 extends over 15 amino acids. Trimming cost V 5 bases and J 3 bases; bases outside gene matches: 8. Germline V gene lookup returns CDR1 SGHDT and CDR2 YYEEEE. CDR3 sequence reads: CASRRWQGDNQPQHF. Written as DNA, the CDR3 is TGTGCCAGCAGGAGGTGGCAGGGGGACAATCAGCCCCAGCATTTT.

This chain joins TRBV15 and TRBJ1-2; maybe TRBD1 (6 bases). This CDR3 region has 14 residues. CDR1 is LNHNV and CDR2 is YYDKDF in the germline V gene (reference sequence). V lost 6 bases, J lost 7 bases, and 18 bases lay in between. CDR3: CATSVGGGGSGYTF. CDR3 nucleotides: TGTGCCACCAGTGTGGGGGGCGGGGGGTCTGGCTACACCTTC.

The chain employs TRBV3-1 (or the pseudogene TRBV3-2) and TRBJ1-1; D is ambiguous. Between the trimmed V and J ends, which lost 1 base and 6 bases, there was a span of 6 bases. Germline V gives CDR1 LGHDT, CDR2 YNNKEL (reference sequence). This CDR3 is built from 12 residues. The CDR3 is CASSQGPSEAFF. Written as DNA, the CDR3 is TGTGCCAGCAGCCAAGGTCCCTCTGAAGCTTTCTTT.

The rearrangement links TRBV24-1 to TRBJ2-3; D gene ambiguous. The CDR3 is 13 residues long. The germline V gene has CDR1 KGHDR and CDR2 SFDVKD. Trimming stripped 7 bases from V and 5 bases from J, with 12 bases between. The CDR3 is CATSPSGGDTQYF. Here the CDR3 DNA reads TGTGCCACCAGCCCATCCGGTGGAGATACGCAGTATTTT.

The chain has TRBV6-5 and TRBJ2-5, with 7 bases that match TRBD2. Germline values: CDR1 MNHEY, CDR2 SVGAGI. The CDR3 has 14 residues. After removal of 6 bases from V and 5 bases from J, the junction contained 9 bases not matched to a gene. CDR3 region: CASRSTLATETQYF. The DNA for the CDR3 is TGTGCCAGCAGGAGTACACTAGCGACGGAGACCCAGTACTTC.

The CDR3: CATSRPGQGALEAFF. In nucleotides, the CDR3 is TGTGCCACCAGCAGACCGGGACAGGGGGCCCTTGAAGCTTTCTTT. V gene TRBV15 combines with J gene TRBJ1-1, with 12 positions matching TRBD1. CDR1 is LNHNV and CDR2 is YYDKDF in the germline V gene (reference sequence). This CDR3 is 15 amino acids long. V lost 2 bases and J lost 7; bases outside the gene matches: 5.

V gene TRBV7-8 combines with J gene TRBJ2-1, with D maybe TRBD2 (5 bases). The CDR3 consists of 18 residues. Per germline, CDR1 SGHVS and CDR2 FQNEAQ. V was shortened by 1 base and J by 3 bases, with 19 bases between the two germline ends. The CDR3 DNA is TGTGCCAGCAGCTTAGGTTCTAGCCCCATAGGCGGCTACAATGAGCAGTTCTTC. As protein: CASSLGSSPIGGYNEQFF. The whole variable domain, remainder taken from reference TRBV7-8 and TRBJ2-1, is GAGVSQSPRYKVAKRGQDVALRCDPISGHVSLFWYQQALGQGPEFLTYFQNEAQLDKSGLPSDRFFAERPEGSVSTLKIQRTQQEDSAVYLCASSLGSSPIGGYNEQFFGPGTRLTVL.

J is TRBJ1-1 and V is TRBV11-2, with D unclear. The CDR3 totals 14 residues. Germline V gene lookup returns CDR1 SGHAT and CDR2 FQNNGV. Trimming cost V 3 bases and J 0 bases, with 8 bases left between them. Here the CDR3 reads CASSFALMNTEAFF. The CDR3 DNA follows: TGTGCCAGCAGCTTTGCACTGATGAACACTGAAGCTTTCTTT.

Comment on this clone: A much larger clone lies one base from this, so it may be a read error. V usage is TRBV2 and J usage is TRBJ1-1; TRBD1 matches 7 bases. Germline lookup yields CDR1 SNHLY and CDR2 FYNNEI. This CDR3 is built from 14 residues. CDR3 sequence: CASRVTGEGTEVFF. The CDR3 coding sequence is TGTGCCAGCAGAGTAACAGGGGAAGGAACTGAAGTTTTCTTT.